This TCR beta chain was sequenced in a study of pediatric ulcerative colitis (dated by TCRdb to between 2017 and 2020). In the study overall: Of the ulcerative colitis patients, about 7 had pancolitis and two had left-sided colitis, and histology in every patient was consistent with ulcerative colitis. Fewer than 10 newly diagnosed, treatment-naive pediatric ulcerative colitis patients and four non-IBD control children each provided paired blood and rectal samples. By Pediatric Ulcerative Colitis Activity Index, mild disease was classified in two patients, moderate disease in four and acute severe colitis in three. The research as a whole found: A couple of rectal CDR3 clonotypes turned up in every ulcerative colitis patient but in none of the controls. Significantly higher autologous blood-rectal clonal overlap was found in ulcerative colitis patients than in controls, which suggested increased T cell trafficking to inflamed tissue. With only four individuals, the healthy control group was small. Rectal repertoire features separated controls, mild-moderate and acute severe colitis patients; acute severe colitis showed reduced rectal diversity due to clonal expansions. Repertoires were derived from total lymphocyte DNA, so rare subsets such as regulatory T cells may have patterns not reflected. A couple of patients' blood samples yielded substantially fewer templates for technical reasons and were excluded from blood-rectal overlap analysis.

Using the immunoSEQ TRB Survey service, rearranged CDR3 beta regions were amplified from genomic DNA with multiplex V and J primers. Survey-level sequencing depth of up to 500,000 reads per sample was used to keep depth equal across samples. Libraries were purified and pooled, and sequencing was performed on Illumina technology. In the original analysis: Productive clonality, sample overlap, pairwise scatters, CDR3 beta length, V/D/J gene usage and productiveness were assessed with immunoSEQ online tools. Calculated diversity was defined as the number of unique rearrangements divided by total templates, multiplied by 100, and Shannon and Simpson indices were computed as well. Principal component analysis was performed on Z-score normalized data with the R prcomp function and the ggbiplot package. Morisita's index was used to quantify the clonal overlap between blood and rectum within each subject. TCRdb's version of the immuneACCESS table is confined to in-frame rearrangements and falls short of the full clone set. An unresolved V gene accounts for under half of the shortfall where checked; the remainder is of unknown origin. The V and J calls and clone size are taken from that table; D and trimming were inferred from the DNA. This sample is represented by 30,000 to 45,000 clones; less than 85% of them were singletons. Together, the top ten hold about 23% of the sample.

V lost 4 bases and J lost 0 bases; the stretch between them is 10 bases long. The germline V gene (reference sequence) gives CDR1 as GTSNPN and CDR2 as SVGIG. The CDR3, from cysteine to phenylalanine, totals 13 residues. The DNA shown is the 39-base CDR3, in frame from base 1. Of note for this clone: This clone's antigen is unknown. Per-base qualities were not stored, and no clone one base away is much larger.

Before the diagnostic colonoscopy, none of the ulcerative colitis patients had been given immunosuppressive medication. Blood was sampled at the time of the colonoscopy. The Wizard kit (Promega) was used to extract genomic DNA from the blood and intestinal samples. This clonotype was obtained from a girl aged 10 to 17 with moderate ulcerative colitis. The chain was built from TRBV30 and TRBJ2-7; D gene: possibly TRBD2, on 6 matching bases. Sequences were obtained from blood. The nucleotide sequence is TGTGCCTGGACGGGAGACAGCTCCTACGAGCAGTACTTC. Its amino acids are CAWTGDSSYEQYF.